A selection of T cell receptor beta chains follows, all from one sample in a study of blood T cell repertoires in COVID-19. Only in-frame clones appear in the TCRdb table, and some are missing; sequencing was by immunoSEQ multiplex PCR. The profile shows 65,000 to 95,000 clones, around nine tenths of them singletons. The sequenced sample was peripheral blood. The source of these receptors is a man aged 25 to 40 with acute or convalescent COVID-19. The CDR3 runs from the conserved cysteine through the conserved F or W. The D gene is left open where the match is weak. Expanded clones are given a class, and other clones once, few, many or no size at all.

J gene | D gene | V gene | clone size | CDR3 DNA | CDR3 protein
TRBJ1-4 | TRBD1 | TRBV28 | NA | TGTGCCAGCAGTTTACAGGGGGCACAGAAACTGTTTTTT | CASSLQGAQKLFF
TRBJ2-7 | TRBD2 | TRBV7-8 | NA | TGTGCCAGCGGTCTAGCGGGAAGGGAGCAGTACTTC | CASGLAGREQYF
TRBJ2-3 | TRBD2 | TRBV5-1 | once | TGCGCCAGCAGCTTCCGGGGGGGTTTTTCCACAGATACGCAGTATTTT | CASSFRGGFSTDTQYF
TRBJ1-5 | NA | TRBV10-3 | once | TGTGCCATCAGTAGGGACACCTTGAATCAGCCCCAGCATTTT | CAISRDTLNQPQHF
TRBJ2-1 | TRBD1 | TRBV9 | once | TGTGCCAGCAGCGTAGAGGGGGCGGTAACGTACAATGAGCAGTTCTTC | CASSVEGAVTYNEQFF
TRBJ2-3 | NA | TRBV7-7 | NA | TGTGCTAGCAGCTTTGGAGAGGCAGATACGCAGTATTTT | CASSFGEADTQYF
TRBJ2-5 | TRBD1 | TRBV6-2/TRBV6-3 | once | TGTGCCAGCAGTTACTTGGGACAGGGGAGCCAAGAGACCCAGTACTTC | CASSYLGQGSQETQYF
TRBJ2-1 | TRBD2 | TRBV5-1 | NA | TGCGCCAGCAGCTTGGTGGAACTAGCGGGAAGAAATGAGCAGTTCTTC | CASSLVELAGRNEQFF
TRBJ2-1 | TRBD2 | TRBV10-1 | NA | TGCGCCAGCAGTGACCATGGACTAGCGGCCTACAATGAGCAGTTCTTC | CASSDHGLAAYNEQFF
TRBJ2-5 | NA | TRBV3-1/TRBV3-2 | NA | TGTGCCAGCAGCCTCGAAGAGACCCAGTACTTC | CASSLEETQYF
TRBJ2-7 | NA | TRBV18 | NA | TGTGCCAGCTCACCTGGACTAGGGGGATACGAGCAGTACTTC | CASSPGLGGYEQYF
TRBJ2-7 | NA | TRBV7-2 | NA | TGTGCCAGCAGCTTAGCGCGGGACTTAGACGAGCAGTACTTC | CASSLARDLDEQYF
TRBJ1-1 | TRBD1 | TRBV6-2/TRBV6-3 | few | TGTGCCAGCAGTTATTCAGGGGGGACCACTGAAGCTTTCTTT | CASSYSGGTTEAFF
TRBJ1-1 | TRBD1 | TRBV29-1 | NA | TGCAGCGTTGTCGGGACAGAGACTTTCTTT | CSVVGTETFF
TRBJ2-7 | NA | TRBV11-2 | few | TGTGCCAGTCGGAGGATGGGTCTATCATACGAGCAGTACTTC | CASRRMGLSYEQYF
TRBJ2-2 | TRBD2 | TRBV4-1 | NA | TGCGCCAGCAGCCGGGGACTAGCGGGTATGACGAACACCGGGGAGCTGTTTTTT | CASSRGLAGMTNTGELFF
TRBJ1-4 | NA | TRBV27 | NA | TGTGCCAGCAGTGCCAGGGTTTTCGAAAAACTGTTTTTT | CASSARVFEKLFF
TRBJ2-1 | TRBD2 | TRBV10-2 | NA | TGCGCCAGCAGTGAGGGCGGGAGCTCCTACAATGAGCAGTTCTTC | CASSEGGSSYNEQFF
TRBJ2-2 | TRBD1 | TRBV5-1 | NA | TGCGCCAGCAGCTCCGACAGGGTAGGAACCGGGGAGCTGTTTTTT | CASSSDRVGTGELFF
TRBJ2-7 | TRBD1 | TRBV18 | NA | TGTGCCAGCTCACGCGCAGGGGGTATGGGCGAGCAGTACTTC | CASSRAGGMGEQYF
TRBJ2-3 | NA | TRBV6-5 | once | TGTGCCAGCAGTCGTAAGGGGGGGCGGTCAGATACGCAGTATTTT | CASSRKGGRSDTQYF
TRBJ1-6 | NA | TRBV27 | NA | TGTGCCAGCACCCCCGGGGGGGGTAATTCACCCCTCCACTTT | CASTPGGGNSPLHF
TRBJ2-2 | NA | TRBV6-5 | NA | TGTGCCAGCACAACAGGGTGGGACACCGGGGAGCTGTTTTTT | CASTTGWDTGELFF
TRBJ2-2 | TRBD2 | TRBV10-2 | NA | TGCGCCAGCAGTGAGTCGGAACTAGCGGGAGCCGGGGAGCTGTTTTTT | CASSESELAGAGELFF
TRBJ2-5 | NA | TRBV28 | once | TGTGCCAGCAGTTTTAGCTGGGAAGAGACCCAGTACTTC | CASSFSWEETQYF
TRBJ1-5 | NA | TRBV21-1 | NA | TGTGCCAGCGGAAGCCCCAGGGATCTCCAGCCCCAGCATTTT | CASGSPRDLQPQHF
TRBJ2-1 | TRBD2 | TRBV9 | NA | TGTGCCAGCAGCGTTAGAACTAGCGCTCGGAATGAGCAGTTCTTC | CASSVRTSARNEQFF
TRBJ2-7 | NA | TRBV6-4 | NA | TGTGCCAGCACCCCTTCCTACGAGCAGTACTTC | CASTPSYEQYF
TRBJ1-2 | NA | TRBV13 | NA | TGTGCCAGCAGCTTAAAGGGGCAAGGGTTCAGCTACACCTTC | CASSLKGQGFSYTF
TRBJ2-1 | NA | TRBV11-3 | few | TGTGCCAGCAGCGTCGACAGGTCAGATGAGCAGTTCTTC | CASSVDRSDEQFF
TRBJ2-4 | NA | TRBV15 | once | TGTGCCACCTCTCCTGTAGCCAAAAACATTCAGTACTTC | CATSPVAKNIQYF
TRBJ1-2 | NA | TRBV28 | NA | TGTGCCAGCAAGGCGGGGGGTATAGTGCATGGCTACACCTTC | CASKAGGIVHGYTF